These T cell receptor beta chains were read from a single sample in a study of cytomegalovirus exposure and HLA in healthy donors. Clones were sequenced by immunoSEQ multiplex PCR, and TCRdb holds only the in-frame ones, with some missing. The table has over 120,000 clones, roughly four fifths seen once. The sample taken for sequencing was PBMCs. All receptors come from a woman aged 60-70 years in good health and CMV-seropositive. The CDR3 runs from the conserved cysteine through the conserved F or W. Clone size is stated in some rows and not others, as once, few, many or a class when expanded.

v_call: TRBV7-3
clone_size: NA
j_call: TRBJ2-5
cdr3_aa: CASSTSGNQETQYF

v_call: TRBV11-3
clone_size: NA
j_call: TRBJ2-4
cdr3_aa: CASSLRTTLAKNIQYF

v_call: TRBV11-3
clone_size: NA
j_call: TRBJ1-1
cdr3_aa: CASSFQINTEAFF

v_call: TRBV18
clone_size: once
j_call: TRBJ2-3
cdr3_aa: CASSPQSRSTDTQYF

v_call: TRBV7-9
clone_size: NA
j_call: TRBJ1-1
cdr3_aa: CASTHSRVEAFF

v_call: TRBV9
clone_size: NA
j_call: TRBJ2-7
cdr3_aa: CASSPGQGIYEQYF

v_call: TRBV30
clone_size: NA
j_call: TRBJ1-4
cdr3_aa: CAWSATVFNEKLFF

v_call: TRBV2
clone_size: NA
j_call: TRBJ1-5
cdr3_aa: CASSGDSLSNQPQHF

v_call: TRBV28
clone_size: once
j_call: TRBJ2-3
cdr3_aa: CASSWGGDTQYF

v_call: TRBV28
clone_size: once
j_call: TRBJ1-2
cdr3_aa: CASYRDYGYTF

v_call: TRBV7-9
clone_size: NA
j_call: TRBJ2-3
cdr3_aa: CASRLPQDSNTQYF

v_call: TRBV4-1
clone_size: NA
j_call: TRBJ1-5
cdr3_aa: CASSQETGQNQPQHF

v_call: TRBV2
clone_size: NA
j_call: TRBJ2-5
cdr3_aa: CASSLGGRETQYF

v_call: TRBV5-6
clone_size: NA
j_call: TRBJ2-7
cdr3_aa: CASSSGTGEEQYF

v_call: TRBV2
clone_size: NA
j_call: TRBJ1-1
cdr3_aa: CASSTIIGTEAFF

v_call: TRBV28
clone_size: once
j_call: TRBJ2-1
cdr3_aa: CASSLPSEEQFF

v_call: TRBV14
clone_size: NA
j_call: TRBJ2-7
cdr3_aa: CASSRGLASAEQYF